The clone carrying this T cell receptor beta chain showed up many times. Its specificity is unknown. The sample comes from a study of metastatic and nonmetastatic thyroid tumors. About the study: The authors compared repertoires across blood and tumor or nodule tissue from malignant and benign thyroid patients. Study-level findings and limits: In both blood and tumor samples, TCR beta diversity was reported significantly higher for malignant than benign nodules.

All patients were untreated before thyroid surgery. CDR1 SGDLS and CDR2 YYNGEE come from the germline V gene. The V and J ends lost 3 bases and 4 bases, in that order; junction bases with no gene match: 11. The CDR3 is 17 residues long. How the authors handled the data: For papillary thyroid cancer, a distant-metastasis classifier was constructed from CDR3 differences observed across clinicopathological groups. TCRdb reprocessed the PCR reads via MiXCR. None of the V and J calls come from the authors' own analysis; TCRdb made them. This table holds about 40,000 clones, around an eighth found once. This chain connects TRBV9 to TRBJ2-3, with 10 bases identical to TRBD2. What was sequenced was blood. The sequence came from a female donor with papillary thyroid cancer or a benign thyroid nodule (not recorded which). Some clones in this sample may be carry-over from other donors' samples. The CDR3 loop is CASSGLAGGQAADTQYF. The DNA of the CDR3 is TGTGCCAGCAGCGGCTTAGCGGGAGGCCAGGCCGCAGATACGCAGTATTTT.